This T cell receptor beta chain derives from a study of T cell responses to AZD1222 COVID-19 vaccine. Broader study findings: Just 5 to 7 people given AZD1222 tested seropositive at baseline. No repertoire was sampled before or during the peak T cell response, only after it. Among the donors, most were white British and more were female, and clonal diversity was possibly underestimated.

Sequencing used immunoSEQ multiplex PCR; TCRdb keeps in-frame clones, though not all of them. The profile shows 150,000 to 200,000 clones, roughly nine tenths of them singletons. This CDR3 spans 15 amino acids. Per the germline V gene, CDR1 is SNHLY and CDR2 is FYNNEI. V was clipped by 7 bases and J by 3 bases, with 18 bases between them. Some second doses came at about 4 weeks and others at about 12 weeks; these were pooled. Worth noting for this clone: Its target is unknown.

The sequenced sample was peripheral blood, obtained 28 days after the second AZD1222 dose. The V gene is TRBV2, the J gene TRBJ1-2; D is perhaps TRBD1 (5 bases). The sequence came from an adult who received the AZD1222 COVID-19 vaccine. CDR3 bases: TGTGCCAGCATTAAAGACCCGGGACGGTACTATGGCTACACCTTC. Encoded protein: CASIKDPGRYYGYTF.